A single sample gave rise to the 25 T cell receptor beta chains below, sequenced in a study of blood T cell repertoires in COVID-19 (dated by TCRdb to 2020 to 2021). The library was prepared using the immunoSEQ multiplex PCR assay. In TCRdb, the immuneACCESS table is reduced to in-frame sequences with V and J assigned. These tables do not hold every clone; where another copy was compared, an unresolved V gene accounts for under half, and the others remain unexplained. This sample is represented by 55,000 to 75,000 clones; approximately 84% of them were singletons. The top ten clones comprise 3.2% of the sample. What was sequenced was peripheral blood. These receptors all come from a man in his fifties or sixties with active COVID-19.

CDR3 loop: CASSSPGSGTQETQYF. The DNA for the CDR3 is TGTGCCAGCAGTTCCCCGGGTAGCGGGACGCAAGAGACCCAGTACTTC. This chain uses TRBV28 with TRBJ2-5; 8 bases align to TRBD2. This CDR3 is built from 16 residues. Germline-derived CDR1 and CDR2 are MDHEN and SYDVKM. The trim removed 4 bases at V and 2 bases at J, leaving 9 bases unmatched.

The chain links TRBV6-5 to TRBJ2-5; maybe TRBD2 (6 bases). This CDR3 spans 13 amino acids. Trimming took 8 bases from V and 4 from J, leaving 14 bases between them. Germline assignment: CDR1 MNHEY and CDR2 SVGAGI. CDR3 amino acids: CASAAGRGETQYF. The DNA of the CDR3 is TGTGCCAGCGCCGCGGGGCGAGGAGAGACCCAGTACTTC.

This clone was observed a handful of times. The CDR3 sequence is CASSLLELREQYF. Written as DNA, the CDR3 is TGTGCCAGCAGTCTCCTTGAGCTACGAGAGCAGTACTTC. The chain carries TRBV2 and TRBJ2-7; D remains unclear. The V end was cut by 5 bases, the J end by 7 bases, with 15 bases between. Germline V CDR1 and CDR2: SNHLY, FYNNEI. The CDR3 spans 13 residues. The full variable domain, with the rest looked up from reference TRBV2 and TRBJ2-7, is EPEVTQTPSHQVTQMGQEVILRCVPISNHLYFYWYRQILGQKVEFLVSFYNNEISEKSEIFDDQFSVERPDGSNFTLKIRSTKLEDSAMYFCASSLLELREQYFGPGTRLTVT.

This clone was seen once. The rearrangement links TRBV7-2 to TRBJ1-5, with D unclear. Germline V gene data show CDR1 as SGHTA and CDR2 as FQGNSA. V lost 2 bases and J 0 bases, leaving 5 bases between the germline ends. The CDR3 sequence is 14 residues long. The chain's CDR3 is CASSLSSSNQPQHF. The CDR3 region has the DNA TGTGCCAGCAGCTTATCTAGTAGCAATCAGCCCCAGCATTTT.

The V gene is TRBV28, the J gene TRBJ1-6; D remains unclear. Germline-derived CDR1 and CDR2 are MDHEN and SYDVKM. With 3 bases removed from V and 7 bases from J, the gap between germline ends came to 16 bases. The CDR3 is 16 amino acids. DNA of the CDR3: TGTGCCAGCAGTTTTCCGCAGGAACTAGGGAATTCACCCCTCCACTTT. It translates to CASSFPQELGNSPLHF.

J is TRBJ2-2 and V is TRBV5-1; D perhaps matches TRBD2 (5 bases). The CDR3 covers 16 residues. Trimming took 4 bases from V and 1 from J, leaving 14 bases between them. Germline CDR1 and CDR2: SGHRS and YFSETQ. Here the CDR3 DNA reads TGCGCCAGCAGCCACCCCCGAGGGCTGAACACCGGGGAGCTGTTTTTT. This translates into CASSHPRGLNTGELFF.

The CDR3 protein is CASSPTGGTDTQYF. DNA of the CDR3: TGTGCCAGCAGCCCGACAGGGGGCACAGATACGCAGTATTTT. J is TRBJ2-3 and V is TRBV5-6; the match to TRBD1 covers 8 bases. CDR1 and CDR2 from the germline V gene are SGHDT and YYEEEE. This CDR3 is 14 amino acids long. The V gene end was trimmed by 4 bases and the J gene end by 1 base; junction bases not matched to a gene: 2. The entire variable domain, with the rest obtained from reference TRBV5-6 and TRBJ2-3, is as follows: DAGVTQSPTHLIKTRGQQVTLRCSPKSGHDTVSWYQQALGQGPQFIFQYYEEEERQRGNFPDRFSGHQFPNYSSELNVNALLLGDSALYLCASSPTGGTDTQYFGPGTRLTVL.

CDR3 coding DNA: TGTGCCAGCAGCTTAATCCAGACAGTTCCCTCTGGAAACACCATATATTTT. Protein product: CASSLIQTVPSGNTIYF. J is TRBJ1-3 and V is TRBV7-3, with D perhaps TRBD1 (5 bases). This CDR3 region has 17 residues. Trimming shortened V by 1 base and J by 0 bases, and 13 bases separated the two germline ends. Germline values: CDR1 SGHTA, CDR2 FQGTGA.

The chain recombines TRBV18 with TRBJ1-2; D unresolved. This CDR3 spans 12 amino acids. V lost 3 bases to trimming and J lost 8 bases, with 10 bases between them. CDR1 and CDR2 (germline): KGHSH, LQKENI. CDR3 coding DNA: TGTGCCAGCTCACCTTCGGAGGGCGGCTACACCTTC. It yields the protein CASSPSEGGYTF.

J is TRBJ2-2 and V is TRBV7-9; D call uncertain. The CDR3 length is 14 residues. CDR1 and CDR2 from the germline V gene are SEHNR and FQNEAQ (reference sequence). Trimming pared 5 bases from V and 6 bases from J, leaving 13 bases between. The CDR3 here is CASSPILVSGELFF. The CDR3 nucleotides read TGTGCCAGCAGCCCTATCCTGGTGTCCGGGGAGCTGTTTTTT.

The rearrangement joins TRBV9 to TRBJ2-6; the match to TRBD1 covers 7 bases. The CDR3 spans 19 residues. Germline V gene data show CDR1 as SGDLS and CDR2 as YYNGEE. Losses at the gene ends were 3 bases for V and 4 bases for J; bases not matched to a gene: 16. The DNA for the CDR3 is TGTGCCAGCAGCGCCCGCCTAGGAGACAGGGCGCGCGGGGCCAACGTCCTGACTTTC. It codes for CASSARLGDRARGANVLTF. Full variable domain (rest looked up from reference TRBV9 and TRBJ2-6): DSGVTQTPKHLITATGQRVTLRCSPRSGDLSVYWYQQSLDQGLQFLIQYYNGEERAKGNILERFSAQQFPDLHSELNLSSLELGDSALYFCASSARLGDRARGANVLTFGAGSRLTVL.

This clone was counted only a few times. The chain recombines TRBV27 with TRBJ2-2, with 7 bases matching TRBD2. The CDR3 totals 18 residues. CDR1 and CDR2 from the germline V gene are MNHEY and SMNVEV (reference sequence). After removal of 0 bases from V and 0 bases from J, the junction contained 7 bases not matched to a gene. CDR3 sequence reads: CASSLSGLAATNTGELFF. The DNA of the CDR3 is TGTGCCAGCAGTTTATCGGGCCTAGCGGCGACGAACACCGGGGAGCTGTTTTTT.

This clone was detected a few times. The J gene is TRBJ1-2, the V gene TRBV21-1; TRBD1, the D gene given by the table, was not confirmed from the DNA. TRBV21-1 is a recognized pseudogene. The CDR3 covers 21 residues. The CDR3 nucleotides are TGTGCCAGCAGCGCAAAGTCTGTGGGACAGAGACTAATTCCCCCTAACTATGGCTACACCTTC. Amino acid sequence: CASSAKSVGQRLIPPNYGYTF.

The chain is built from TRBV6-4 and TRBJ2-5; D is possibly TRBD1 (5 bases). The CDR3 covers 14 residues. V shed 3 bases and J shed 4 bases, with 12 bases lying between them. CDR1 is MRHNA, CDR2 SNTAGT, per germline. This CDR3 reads CASSEIRGRETQYF. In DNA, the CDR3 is TGTGCCAGCAGTGAAATTAGGGGAAGAGAGACCCAGTACTTC.

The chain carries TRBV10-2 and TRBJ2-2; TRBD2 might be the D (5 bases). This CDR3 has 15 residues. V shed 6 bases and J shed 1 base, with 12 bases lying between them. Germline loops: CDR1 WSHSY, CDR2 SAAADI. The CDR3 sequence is CASRLMSGNTGELFF. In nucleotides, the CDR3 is TGCGCCAGCAGACTTATGAGCGGGAACACCGGGGAGCTGTTTTTT.

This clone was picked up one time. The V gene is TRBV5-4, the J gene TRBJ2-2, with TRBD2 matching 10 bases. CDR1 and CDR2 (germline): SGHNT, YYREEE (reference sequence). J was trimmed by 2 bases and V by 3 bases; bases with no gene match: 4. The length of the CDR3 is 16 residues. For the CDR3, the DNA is TGTGCCAGCAGCTCCACTAGCGGGGCAAACACCGGGGAGCTGTTTTTT. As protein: CASSSTSGANTGELFF.

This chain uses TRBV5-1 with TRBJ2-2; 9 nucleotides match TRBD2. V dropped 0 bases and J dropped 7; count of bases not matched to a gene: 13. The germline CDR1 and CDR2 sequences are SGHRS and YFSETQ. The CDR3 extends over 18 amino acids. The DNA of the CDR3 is TGCGCCAGCAGCTTGGTCCCCCGAGCGGGAGGCTCCGACGGGGAGCTGTTTTTT. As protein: CASSLVPRAGGSDGELFF.

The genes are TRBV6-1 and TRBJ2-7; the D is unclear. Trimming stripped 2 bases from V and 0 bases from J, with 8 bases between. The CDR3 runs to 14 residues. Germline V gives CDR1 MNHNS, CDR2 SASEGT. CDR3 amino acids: CASSESQNSYEQYF. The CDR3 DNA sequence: TGTGCCAGCAGTGAATCCCAAAACTCCTACGAGCAGTACTTC.

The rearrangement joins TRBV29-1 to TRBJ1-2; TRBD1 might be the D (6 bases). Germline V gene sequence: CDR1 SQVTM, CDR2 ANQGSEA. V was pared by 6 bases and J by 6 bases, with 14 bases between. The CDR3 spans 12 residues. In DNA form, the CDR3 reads TGCAGCGTAACGGGGGGGGCCGATGGCTACACCTTC. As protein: CSVTGGADGYTF.

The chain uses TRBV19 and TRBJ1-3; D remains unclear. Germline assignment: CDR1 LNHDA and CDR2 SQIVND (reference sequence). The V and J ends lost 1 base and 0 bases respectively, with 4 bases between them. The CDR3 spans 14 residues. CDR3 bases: TGTGCCAGTAGTATAGCGGTCTCTGGAAACACCATATATTTT. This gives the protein CASSIAVSGNTIYF.

CDR3 coding DNA: TGTGCCAGCAACCTCCGGGACAGTCAAACTCATCAGCCCCAGCATTTT. Residues: CASNLRDSQTHQPQHF. The chain recombines TRBV21-1 with TRBJ1-5; no DNA check was done on the table's D call, TRBD1. TRBV21-1 is labeled a pseudogene. The CDR3 runs 16 residues.

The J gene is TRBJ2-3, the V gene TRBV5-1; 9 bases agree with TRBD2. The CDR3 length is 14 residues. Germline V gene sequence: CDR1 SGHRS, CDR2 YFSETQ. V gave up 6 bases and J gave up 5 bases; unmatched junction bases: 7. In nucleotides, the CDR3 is TGCGCCAGCATGGCTAGCGGGGTGGGAGATACGCAGTATTTT. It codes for CASMASGVGDTQYF.

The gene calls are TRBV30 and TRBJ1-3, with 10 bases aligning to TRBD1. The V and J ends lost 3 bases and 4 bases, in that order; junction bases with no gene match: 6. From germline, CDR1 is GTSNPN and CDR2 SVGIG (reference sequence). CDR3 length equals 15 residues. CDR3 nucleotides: TGTGCCTGGAGCTCCGGGACAGGGGAAGGAAACACCATATATTTT. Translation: CAWSSGTGEGNTIYF. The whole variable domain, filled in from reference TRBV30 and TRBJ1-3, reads SQTIHQWPATLVQPVGSPLSLECTVEGTSNPNLYWYRQAAGRGLQLLFYSVGIGQISSEVPQNLSASRPQDRQFILSSKKLLLSDSGFYLCAWSSGTGEGNTIYFGEGSWLTVV.

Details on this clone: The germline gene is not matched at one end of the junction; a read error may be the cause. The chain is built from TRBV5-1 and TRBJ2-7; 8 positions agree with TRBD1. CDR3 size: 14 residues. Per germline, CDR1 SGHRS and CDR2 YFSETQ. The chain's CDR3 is CASSFGGTGSLSPF. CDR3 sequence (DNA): TGCGCCAGCAGCTTCGGAGGGACAGGTAGCCTCTCCCCCTTC.

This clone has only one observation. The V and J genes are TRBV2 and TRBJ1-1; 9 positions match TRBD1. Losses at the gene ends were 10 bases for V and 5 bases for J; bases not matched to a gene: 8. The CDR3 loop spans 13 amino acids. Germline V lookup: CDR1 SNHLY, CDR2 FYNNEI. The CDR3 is CATNRGRPTEAFF. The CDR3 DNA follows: TGTGCCACTAACAGGGGGCGTCCGACTGAAGCTTTCTTT.